Sequencing of this T cell receptor beta chain was carried out in a study of spatial heterogeneity in lung cancer. On the study more broadly: There were, on average, more than eight raw-read appearances for each unique TCR and UMI combination.

MiXCR, run by TCRdb on the 5' RACE reads, gives a single entry per CDR3 protein. The repertoire consists of just under 40,000 distinct CDR3 sequences, with around 5.5% occurring once and the leading ten covering approximately 10%. Time point indicated: sample taken at primary tumor resection. Frozen PBMC, nontumor lung or tumor provided whole RNA, which was sequenced unsorted. V dropped 2 bases and J dropped 7 bases, with 8 bases sitting between them. Looked up from germline, CDR1 is MNHNY and CDR2 is SVGAGI (reference sequence). This CDR3 has 12 residues. The table lists this clonotype with many counts.

This clonotype originated in a male donor with early-stage non-small cell lung cancer. The chain joins TRBV6-6 to TRBJ1-2, with unresolved D. The starting material was PBMCs, obtained at surgery. The CDR3 DNA reads as TGTGCCAGCAGTTACGGGGAGGGTGGCTACACCTTC. Protein: CASSYGEGGYTF.